The 9 T cell receptor beta chains below were found in one sample sequenced in a study of T-cell reconstitution after alpha-beta-depleted transplantation in children (dated by TCRdb to about 2016). The library was prepared using PCR. Instrument used: Illumina HiSeq 2500. TCR library preparation used molecular barcoding, with unique molecular identifiers applied to normalize quantification of the TCRbeta repertoire. TCRdb took the public reads, trimmed them with fastp at Q25, ran MiXCR for clone calling and kept in-frame beta chains. When rows share a CDR3 protein, they turn into one entry using the most common DNA and genes. Counted in this sample were hundreds of thousands of distinct CDR3 sequences; 16% of them appeared once. Approximately 1.1% of the sample lies in the top ten. The material was PBMCs from the stem cell graft donor, obtained from the stem cell graft. The receptors derive from a human donor who donated a stem cell graft to a child with acute myeloid leukemia.

The table lists this clonotype with many counts. This chain links TRBV6-4 with TRBJ1-5; D is unclear. The CDR3 is 13 residues long. CDR1 and CDR2 from the germline V gene are MRHNA and SNTAGT. The V and J ends lost 3 bases and 7 bases respectively, with 10 bases between them. This chain's CDR3 is CASSEGPRQPQHF. The CDR3 DNA reads as TGTGCCAGCAGTGAAGGCCCCCGGCAGCCCCAGCATTTT.

This clonotype has only a few counts. The V and J genes are TRBV5-1 and TRBJ1-3; 8 nucleotides align to TRBD1. The germline V gene encodes CDR1 SGHRS and CDR2 YFSETQ. The V gene end was trimmed by 0 bases and the J gene end by 4 bases; junction bases not matched to a gene: 6. The CDR3 is 16 residues long. The CDR3 sequence: CASSLAPGQAGNTIYF. The CDR3 DNA sequence: TGCGCCAGCAGCTTGGCCCCGGGACAGGCCGGAAACACCATATATTTT.

This clonotype turned up a few times. The chain recombines TRBV4-3 with TRBJ2-5; 7 positions agree with TRBD2. Germline lookup yields CDR1 LGHNA and CDR2 YSLEER. V shed 4 bases and J 2 bases; nucleotides not matched to a gene: 4. CDR3 size: 14 residues. The CDR3 loop reads CASSRDYVQETQYF. In DNA form, the CDR3 reads TGCGCCAGCAGCCGGGACTACGTTCAAGAGACCCAGTACTTC.

This clonotype showed up many times. The J gene is TRBJ2-1, the V gene TRBV20-1; 14 bases agree with TRBD2. There are 16 residues in the CDR3. Germline V CDR1 and CDR2: DFQATT, SNEGSKA (reference sequence). V lost 0 bases, J lost 7 bases, and 5 bases stayed unmatched. The CDR3 region is CSARDPRTSGGNEQFF. The CDR3 DNA is TGCAGTGCTAGAGATCCGCGGACTAGCGGGGGGAATGAGCAGTTCTTC.

This clonotype was seen at least ten times. CDR3 in amino acids: CASSLGGTGETQYF. For the CDR3, the DNA is TGCGCCAGCAGCTTGGGAGGGACAGGAGAGACCCAGTACTTC. The gene calls are TRBV5-1 and TRBJ2-5, with TRBD1 identical over 8 bases. J was trimmed by 4 bases and V by 0 bases; bases with no gene match: 2. Germline V CDR1 and CDR2: SGHRS, YFSETQ. There are 14 residues in the CDR3.

In regard to this clonotype: Just one base apart from a much larger clone, this may be a read error. This rearrangement joins TRBV20-1 to TRBJ1-2, with D tentatively TRBD1 (5 bases). The CDR3 runs to 13 residues. V lost 5 bases and J 8 bases, leaving 18 bases between the germline ends. Germline V gene sequence: CDR1 DFQATT, CDR2 SNEGSKA (reference sequence). This CDR3 reads CSAPTQVKGGYTF. CDR3 DNA sequence: TGCAGTGCTCCGACCCAAGTGAAGGGGGGCTACACCTTC.

A word on this clonotype: One end of the junction is discordant with germline, which a read error may explain. V and J are TRBV29-1 and TRBJ2-1; 7 bases are shared with TRBD2. Germline CDR1 and CDR2: SQVTM and ANQGSEA. The CDR3 runs 13 residues. CDR3 DNA sequence: TGCAGCGTTGCGAGGGGAGGGTACAATGAGCAGTCCTTC. Protein sequence: CSVARGGYNEQSF.

This clonotype was recorded many times. This rearrangement joins TRBV14 to TRBJ1-6; D gene ambiguous. Per germline, CDR1 SGHDN and CDR2 FVKESK. V was cut by 2 bases and J by 5 bases, with 13 bases left in between. The CDR3 has 16 amino acids. The CDR3: CASSQFRWENNSPLHF. DNA for the CDR3: TGTGCCAGCAGCCAATTCCGGTGGGAAAATAATTCACCCCTCCACTTT.

The chain has TRBV12-3 or TRBV12-4 and TRBJ1-6, with D tentatively TRBD1 (6 bases). The CDR3 has 15 residues. Trimming removed 5 bases at V and 7 bases at J, with 15 bases between. This chain's CDR3 is CASSAPTGLNSPLHF. The CDR3 DNA sequence: TGTGCCAGCAGTGCCCCCACAGGGCTGAATTCACCCCTCCACTTT.